Sequencing of this TCR beta chain was carried out in a study of blood T cell repertoires in COVID-19. Study in general: Spain, Italy and the United States supplied samples that represented acute and convalescent COVID-19.

Generated by immunoSEQ multiplex PCR, the TCRdb table keeps only in-frame clones and is missing some. The sample yields approximately 110,000 clones, 85% seen once. Followed over time, Seattle patients had been enrolled while infection was active. V lost 2 bases to trimming and J lost 2 bases, with 14 bases between them. The germline CDR1 and CDR2 sequences are SGHVS and FQNEAQ. The CDR3 runs to 16 residues. The TCR comes from a woman aged 55-69 years with COVID-19, enrolled during active disease. The sequenced sample consisted of peripheral blood. The chain is built from TRBV7-8 and TRBJ2-3; D may be TRBD2 (6 bases). CDR3 amino acids: CASSLITSQATDTQYF. The CDR3 DNA sequence: TGTGCCAGCAGCTTAATTACTAGCCAGGCCACAGATACGCAGTATTTT.